These 29 T cell receptor beta chains share one sample of origin, sequenced in a study of regulatory T cells in long-lasting Graves disease. For TCR beta, libraries came from iRepertoire HTBI primers and Arm-PCR of CDR3 regions. Each CDR3 protein gets one entry after TCRdb re-called the multiplex PCR reads with MiXCR. Found here are under 350,000 distinct CDR3 sequences, 22% of them singletons; the top ten hold just over 55%. The time point: persistent/refractory GD, antithyroid drugs over 5 years with positive TRAb. TCR sequences were obtained from RNA taken from PBMCs. Sequenced material: peripheral blood mononuclear cells (PBMCs), taken when the disease was refractory, from a patient treated with antithyroid drugs. The receptors here all came from a female donor with Graves disease.

This clonotype was found many times. The chain recombines TRBV12-3 or TRBV12-4 with TRBJ2-7; D is perhaps TRBD1 (5 bases). V gave up 4 bases and J gave up 7 bases, with 11 bases separating them. The CDR3 is 12 residues long. CDR3: CASSSFPGEQYF. CDR3 DNA: TGTGCCAGCAGTTCTTTCCCAGGGGAGCAGTACTTC.

This clonotype appeared many times. CDR3 in amino acids: CAWSQRGQFRGYTF. The CDR3 DNA is TGTGCCTGGAGTCAGCGTGGACAGTTTCGGGGCTACACCTTC. V usage is TRBV30 and J usage is TRBJ1-2, with a tentative D call TRBD1 (6 bases). With 2 bases removed from V and 8 bases from J, the gap between germline ends came to 18 bases. Germline V CDR1 and CDR2: GTSNPN, SVGIG (reference sequence). The CDR3 extends over 14 amino acids.

The V and J genes are TRBV19 and TRBJ1-1; no firm D call. Between the trimmed V and J ends, which lost 3 bases and 1 base, there was a span of 6 bases. From germline, CDR1 is LNHDA and CDR2 SQIVND (reference sequence). This CDR3 has 13 amino acids. DNA of the CDR3: TGTGCCAGTAGTATTTCGTCGAACACTGAAGCTTTCTTT. Protein product: CASSISSNTEAFF.

This clonotype occurred a few times. The chain has TRBV5-6 and TRBJ1-6; 7 nucleotides line up with TRBD1. Germline loops: CDR1 SGHDT, CDR2 YYEEEE. Germline trimming cut 4 bases from V and 7 bases from J; bases unmatched to any gene: 8. This CDR3 has 15 amino acids. The CDR3 DNA reads as TGTGCCAGCAGCAAGATCCCGGGACAGAATTCACCCCTCCACTTT. This encodes CASSKIPGQNSPLHF.

This chain joins TRBV10-3 and TRBJ1-6; D might be TRBD1 (6 bases). The CDR3 loop spans 14 amino acids. The germline V gene encodes CDR1 ENHRY and CDR2 SYGVKD. V gave up 8 bases and J gave up 5 bases, with 13 bases separating them. CDR3: CAIGTGMDNSPLHF. CDR3 DNA: TGTGCCATCGGAACAGGGATGGATAATTCACCCCTCCACTTT.

This clonotype was counted between two and nine times. The V gene is TRBV15, the J gene TRBJ1-1; the D gene is possibly TRBD1 (5 bases). V lost 3 bases and J lost 0, with 17 bases in between. The germline gives CDR1 LNHNV, CDR2 YYDKDF (reference sequence). This CDR3 has 17 residues. In DNA form, the CDR3 reads TGTGCCACCAGCAGGGTCTTTGGGGCAGGAATGAACACTGAAGCTTTCTTT. Translation gives CATSRVFGAGMNTEAFF.

The CDR3 spells CSATPGPGQGYEKLFF. CDR3 in DNA: TGCAGTGCCACCCCTGGGCCGGGACAGGGGTATGAAAAACTGTTTTTT. V gene TRBV20-1 combines with J gene TRBJ1-4; 10 positions match TRBD1. J gave up 6 bases and V 6 bases, and 13 bases lay outside the gene matches. The CDR3 is 16 residues long. Germline-derived CDR1 and CDR2 are DFQATT and SNEGSKA (reference sequence).

This clonotype was seen ten or more times. The chain joins TRBV7-9 to TRBJ1-1, with D unresolved. The V and J ends lost 1 base and 4 bases respectively, with 10 bases between them. The CDR3 spans 14 residues. CDR1 and CDR2 from the germline V gene are SEHNR and FQNEAQ (reference sequence). The DNA for the CDR3 is TGTGCCAGCAGCTTAGAGGGAAGTGTCACTGAAGCTTTCTTT. Translating it yields CASSLEGSVTEAFF.

This clonotype was recorded a few times. This chain connects TRBV24-1 to TRBJ2-5; no clear D. V shed 0 bases and J shed 5 bases, with 3 bases lying between them. CDR3 length: 12 amino acids. The germline V gene encodes CDR1 KGHDR and CDR2 SFDVKD. CDR3 DNA: TGTGCCACCAGTGATTTGCTGGAGACCCAGTACTTC. Translated: CATSDLLETQYF.

The V gene is TRBV7-9, the J gene TRBJ2-1, with a tentative D call TRBD2 (6 bases). The V gene's germline CDR1 is SEHNR and CDR2 FQNEAQ (reference sequence). V was pared by 3 bases and J by 6 bases, with 18 bases between. This CDR3 comprises 16 residues. CDR3: CASSFNRDRGGNEQFF. The CDR3 DNA reads as TGTGCCAGCAGCTTCAACCGGGACCGGGGAGGCAATGAGCAGTTCTTC.

This clonotype was counted between two and nine times. This chain uses TRBV6-2 or TRBV6-3 with TRBJ1-2; tentative D call: TRBD1 (5 bases). V lost 5 bases, J lost 3 bases, and 16 bases lay in between. Germline V gene sequence: CDR1 MNHEY, CDR2 SVGEGT. The CDR3 has 15 amino acids. Here the CDR3 reads CASSPPLDRYYGYTF. The CDR3 DNA is TGTGCCAGCAGTCCACCGCTAGACAGATACTATGGCTACACCTTC.

J is TRBJ2-7 and V is TRBV19; a possible D gene is TRBD1 (5 bases). This CDR3 has 13 residues. Germline V gene lookup returns CDR1 LNHDA and CDR2 SQIVND (reference sequence). V dropped 3 bases and J dropped 5 bases, with 11 bases sitting between them. CDR3 nucleotide sequence: TGTGCCAGTAGTATTACAGGCCTTGACGAGCAGTACTTC. This encodes CASSITGLDEQYF. Using reference TRBV19 and TRBJ2-7 for the parts outside the CDR3, the full variable domain is DGGITQSPKYLFRKEGQNVTLSCEQNLNHDAMYWYRQDPGQGLRLIYYSQIVNDFQKGDIAEGYSVSREKKESFPLTVTSAQKNPTAFYLCASSITGLDEQYFGPGTRLTVT.

This clonotype was picked up many times. This chain joins TRBV28 and TRBJ1-1; D remains unclear. CDR1 is MDHEN and CDR2 is SYDVKM in the germline V gene. The CDR3 runs 12 residues. Trimming pared 11 bases from V and 1 base from J, leaving 11 bases between. CDR3 residues: CAALATNTEAFF. Here the CDR3 DNA reads TGTGCCGCCTTAGCCACGAACACTGAAGCTTTCTTT. Variable domain in full (rest from reference TRBV28 and TRBJ1-1): DVKVTQSSRYLVKRTGEKVFLECVQDMDHENMFWYRQDPGLGLRLIYFSYDVKMKEKGDIPEGYSVSREKKERFSLILESASTNQTSMYLCAALATNTEAFFGQGTRLTVV.

V usage is TRBV9 and J usage is TRBJ1-1; D ambiguous. Germline values: CDR1 SGDLS, CDR2 YYNGEE. The CDR3 has 15 residues. Trimming removed 4 bases from V and 1 base from J, with 14 bases in between. As DNA, the CDR3 is TGTGCCAGCAGCCAAAACCCAGATACGAACACTGAAGCTTTCTTT. Its translation: CASSQNPDTNTEAFF.

This clonotype was seen repeatedly, ten times or more. This chain connects TRBV28 to TRBJ1-1; tentative D call: TRBD1 (6 bases). Germline assignment: CDR1 MDHEN and CDR2 SYDVKM. Trimming took 4 bases from V and 4 from J, leaving 16 bases between them. The CDR3 has 15 amino acids. The CDR3 coding sequence is TGTGCCAGCAGTTCCAAAGGGGGTTGGGGCACTGAAGCTTTCTTT. It yields the protein CASSSKGGWGTEAFF.

This clonotype was found a few times. The V and J genes are TRBV7-2 and TRBJ2-7; no definite D call. Germline loops: CDR1 SGHTA, CDR2 FQGNSA. The CDR3 sequence is 14 residues long. V lost 4 bases, J lost 5 bases, and 15 bases lay in between. The CDR3 loop is CASSSLETLNEQYF. As DNA, the CDR3 is TGTGCCAGCAGCTCCTTAGAAACCCTTAACGAGCAGTACTTC.

This rearrangement joins TRBV4-1 to TRBJ1-2, with 9 bases that match TRBD1. This CDR3 region has 16 residues. V shed 2 bases and J 6 bases; nucleotides not matched to a gene: 10. The germline gives CDR1 MGHRA, CDR2 YSYEKL. This CDR3 reads CASSQWHTGGPDGYTF. Here the CDR3 DNA reads TGCGCCAGCAGCCAATGGCACACAGGGGGCCCTGATGGCTACACCTTC.

In its sample, this clonotype was seen once. This chain joins TRBV7-8 and TRBJ1-4, with 7 bases identical to TRBD1. V shed 4 bases, J shed 8 bases, and the junction held 7 bases outside the gene matches. This CDR3 has 14 amino acids. The germline V gene has CDR1 SGHVS and CDR2 FQNEAQ. The CDR3, as DNA: TGTGCCAGCAGCTCAGGGGGGCTGGAGGAAAAACTGTTTTTT. Encoded protein: CASSSGGLEEKLFF.

This clonotype is a singleton in its sample. This chain uses TRBV29-1 with TRBJ2-7, with 8 bases that match TRBD2. Germline lookup yields CDR1 SQVTM and CDR2 ANQGSEA. This CDR3 contains 13 residues. The V and J ends lost 4 bases and 2 bases, in that order; junction bases with no gene match: 4. CDR3 region: CSVGGRPPYEQYF. In DNA form, the CDR3 reads TGCAGCGTTGGCGGGAGGCCCCCCTACGAGCAGTACTTC.

This clonotype was detected only a few times. This chain connects TRBV9 to TRBJ2-5; D is unresolved. The CDR3 spans 15 residues. Germline CDR1 reads SGDLS; CDR2 reads YYNGEE. Trimming took 0 bases from V and 3 from J, leaving 12 bases between them. The DNA of the CDR3 is TGTGCCAGCAGCGTAGGTGGCGGTGTAAAAGAGACCCAGTACTTC. Amino acid sequence: CASSVGGGVKETQYF.

The table lists this clonotype with many counts. The CDR3 coding sequence is TGTGCCAGCAGTTTATTATCGGGGACCGTCTATGGCTACACCTTC. Amino acid sequence: CASSLLSGTVYGYTF. The V call is TRBV27, the J call TRBJ1-2; tentatively, D is TRBD1 (5 bases). V dropped 1 base and J dropped 4 bases, with 13 bases sitting between them. The CDR3 has 15 residues. CDR1 is MNHEY, CDR2 SMNVEV, per germline (reference sequence).

This clonotype was observed a few times. This chain joins TRBV28 and TRBJ1-2, with D tentatively TRBD1 (5 bases). The CDR3 is 13 amino acids. Germline V lookup: CDR1 MDHEN, CDR2 SYDVKM. Trimming removed 6 bases at V and 4 bases at J, with 12 bases between. The CDR3 nucleotides are TGTGCCAGCAGGGTAGGGGTATCCTATGGCTACACCTTC. Translating gives CASRVGVSYGYTF.

This clonotype has a count of ten or more. The genes are TRBV11-2 and TRBJ2-2, with unresolved D. The germline CDR1 and CDR2 sequences are SGHAT and FQNNGV. The CDR3 is made up of 13 amino acids. The germline V and J ends were trimmed by 5 bases and 7 bases, with 11 bases remaining between them. The CDR3 DNA follows: TGTGCCAGCAGCCCCTACTTGGGCGGGGAGCTGTTTTTT. Translated, it gives CASSPYLGGELFF.

This chain connects TRBV6-5 to TRBJ1-1; 7 bases match TRBD1. The CDR3 loop spans 15 amino acids. V was pared by 4 bases and J by 5 bases, with 10 bases of the junction left unmatched. Per the germline V gene, CDR1 is MNHEY and CDR2 is SVGAGI. The DNA for the CDR3 is TGTGCCAGCAGTTTCCTCGGGACAGCCCAGACTGAAGCTTTCTTT. Residues: CASSFLGTAQTEAFF.

The chain recombines TRBV4-1 with TRBJ2-2; D is possibly TRBD2 (5 bases). Deletions cut 1 base from V and 6 bases from J, with 12 bases between. CDR1 is MGHRA, CDR2 YSYEKL, per germline. CDR3 size: 15 residues. This CDR3 reads CASSQVPGGPGELFF. The CDR3 DNA reads TGCGCCAGCAGCCAAGTCCCAGGAGGCCCCGGGGAGCTGTTTTTT.

This clonotype was counted between two and nine times. The chain employs TRBV9 and TRBJ1-2, with D unclear. Trimming took 6 bases from V and 8 from J, leaving 14 bases between them. This CDR3 spans 12 amino acids. In germline, CDR1 is SGDLS, CDR2 YYNGEE. CDR3 sequence (DNA): TGTGCCAGCACCACTTTGGGCCGGGGCTACACCTTC. Its protein is CASTTLGRGYTF.

This clonotype showed up many times. This sequence joins TRBV28 and TRBJ2-7; D might be TRBD2 (5 bases). The germline V gene encodes CDR1 MDHEN and CDR2 SYDVKM. The CDR3 covers 12 residues. V was cut by 6 bases and J by 7 bases, with 13 bases left in between. CDR3 amino acids: CASSTPEREQYF. The CDR3, as DNA: TGTGCCAGCAGCACCCCAGAGCGGGAGCAGTACTTC.

There are many counts of this clonotype. J is TRBJ1-2 and V is TRBV28; weak D call: TRBD1 (6 bases). This CDR3 is built from 14 residues. V was shortened by 7 bases and J by 0 bases, with 12 bases between the two germline ends. Per the germline V gene, CDR1 is MDHEN and CDR2 is SYDVKM. The DNA of the CDR3 is TGTGCCAGCAACACACAGGGAGCTAACTATGGCTACACCTTC. Amino acids: CASNTQGANYGYTF.

This clonotype was counted ten times or more. The chain uses TRBV6-5 and TRBJ2-5, with TRBD2 identical over 10 bases. V was pared by 2 bases and J by 2 bases, with 5 bases of the junction left unmatched. The CDR3 runs to 16 residues. Germline V CDR1 and CDR2: MNHEY, SVGAGI. The CDR3, as DNA: TGTGCCAGCAGTTACGGAGGACTAGCGGAGCAAGAGACCCAGTACTTC. It encodes CASSYGGLAEQETQYF.